One sample yielded the 12 T cell receptor beta chains listed below, sequenced in a study of T cell responses to AZD1222 COVID-19 vaccine (dated by TCRdb to the early 2020s). Receptors were amplified or captured by the immunoSEQ multiplex PCR assay. The table comes from immuneACCESS by way of TCRdb, which keeps in-frame sequences with V and J called. Part of the clones is missing from these tables; in studies checked, under half for an unresolved V gene and the rest for unknown reasons. The sample table contains roughly 100,000 clones; only one count was recorded for 89% of them. The ten largest clones represent 44% of the sample. According to the study, the label for this sample's time point signals: about 28 days (+/-7) after the second vaccine dose. Sequencing used peripheral blood, obtained 28 days after the second AZD1222 dose. The receptors here all came from an adult who received the AZD1222 COVID-19 vaccine.

The rearrangement links TRBV3-1 (or the pseudogene TRBV3-2) to TRBJ1-4; 8 bases align to TRBD1. CDR1 and CDR2 (germline): LGHDT, YNNKEL (reference sequence). This CDR3 is 15 amino acids long. Trimming at V came to 5 bases and at J to 2 bases, leaving 4 bases not matched to a gene. The CDR3 region has the DNA TGTGCCAGCAGCTTTACAGGGGGGACTAATGAAAAACTGTTTTTT. This translates into CASSFTGGTNEKLFF.

This rearrangement joins TRBV4-3 to TRBJ2-7; a possible D gene is TRBD2 (6 bases). V lost 4 bases, J lost 2 bases, and 15 bases lay in between. CDR1 LGHNA and CDR2 YSLEER come from the germline V gene. This CDR3 has 15 residues. CDR3 nucleotide sequence: TGCGCCAGCAGCCTCTTCGGAGGGGCAACCTACGAGCAGTACTTC. Protein: CASSLFGGATYEQYF.

This clone appeared a few times. The chain has TRBV19 and TRBJ1-5, with TRBD1 identical over 9 bases. The CDR3 has 15 residues. In germline, CDR1 is LNHDA, CDR2 SQIVND (reference sequence). V lost 7 bases, J lost 6 bases, and 10 bases stayed unmatched. CDR3 DNA sequence: TGTGCCAGTAAAATAGCCGCACAGGGGGCTCAGCCCCAGCATTTT. Translating gives CASKIAAQGAQPQHF.

The V call is TRBV2, the J call TRBJ1-5; D is possibly TRBD1 (6 bases). The length of the CDR3 is 13 residues. The V gene lost 5 bases and the J gene lost 5 bases, with 10 bases spanning the gap. Germline lookup yields CDR1 SNHLY and CDR2 FYNNEI. The CDR3 reads CASSPRQDQPQHF. The CDR3 nucleotides read TGTGCCAGCAGTCCCCGACAGGATCAGCCCCAGCATTTT.

This chain joins TRBV5-1 and TRBJ1-1; a possible D gene is TRBD1 (5 bases). Per germline, CDR1 SGHRS and CDR2 YFSETQ. Trimming removed 4 bases at V and 1 base at J, with 11 bases between. The CDR3 covers 14 residues. CDR3 protein: CASSTDSPNTEAFF. The CDR3 bases are TGCGCCAGCAGCACCGACAGCCCGAACACTGAAGCTTTCTTT. Looking up the rest from reference TRBV5-1 and TRBJ1-1 gives the full variable domain: KAGVTQTPRYLIKTRGQQVTLSCSPISGHRSVSWYQQTPGQGLQFLFEYFSETQRNKGNFPGRFSGRQFSNSRSEMNVSTLELGDSALYLCASSTDSPNTEAFFGQGTRLTVV.

The chain uses TRBV14 and TRBJ2-1, with D uncertain. The germline V gene has CDR1 SGHDN and CDR2 FVKESK. The V gene lost 3 bases and the J gene lost 8 bases, with 8 bases spanning the gap. The CDR3 loop spans 12 amino acids. CDR3 sequence reads: CASSHQGYEQFF. The CDR3 DNA reads as TGTGCCAGCAGCCATCAAGGCTATGAGCAGTTCTTC.

The chain uses TRBV5-1 and TRBJ1-1, with D perhaps TRBD1 (5 bases). This CDR3 has 15 residues. Trimming took off 7 bases at V and 5 bases at J, with 21 bases between the two ends. The germline V gene has CDR1 SGHRS and CDR2 YFSETQ. The CDR3 spells CASYDRTGRGTEAFF. As DNA, the CDR3 is TGCGCCAGCTACGATAGGACGGGACGGGGGACTGAAGCTTTCTTT.

This chain uses TRBV5-1 with TRBJ2-1, with 14 bases aligning to TRBD2. Looked up from germline, CDR1 is SGHRS and CDR2 is YFSETQ. After removal of 4 bases from V and 9 bases from J, the junction contained 3 bases not matched to a gene. This CDR3 has 14 amino acids. The CDR3 sequence is CASSRTSGRTEQFF. CDR3 in DNA: TGCGCCAGCAGCAGGACTAGCGGGAGGACTGAGCAGTTCTTC.

The V gene is TRBV7-2, the J gene TRBJ2-3; D is possibly TRBD2 (6 bases). In germline, CDR1 is SGHTA, CDR2 FQGNSA. The V end was cut by 1 base, the J end by 0 bases, with 8 bases between. The CDR3 covers 15 residues. DNA of the CDR3: TGTGCCAGCAGCTTAGACGGGACTAGCACAGATACGCAGTATTTT. Translating it yields CASSLDGTSTDTQYF.

The chain joins TRBV18 to TRBJ2-1; 7 bases fit TRBD1. CDR1 is KGHSH and CDR2 is LQKENI in the germline V gene. The V gene end was trimmed by 4 bases and the J gene end by 3 bases; junction bases not matched to a gene: 0. This CDR3 is built from 13 residues. Here the CDR3 reads CASSRDSYNEQFF. The CDR3 DNA sequence: TGTGCCAGCTCACGGGACAGCTACAATGAGCAGTTCTTC. Combining the CDR3 with reference TRBV18 and TRBJ2-1 gives the whole variable domain NAGVMQNPRHLVRRRGQEARLRCSPMKGHSHVYWYRQLPEEGLKFMVYLQKENIIDESGMPKERFSAEFPKEGPSILRIQQVVRGDSAAYFCASSRDSYNEQFFGPGTRLTVL.

Turning to this clone: An end of the junction differs from the germline gene, which may be a read error. The chain employs TRBV3-1 (or the pseudogene TRBV3-2) and TRBJ1-6; 9 positions match TRBD1. Germline loops: CDR1 LGHDT, CDR2 YNNKEL (reference sequence). The CDR3 sequence is 14 residues long. CDR3 amino acids: CASSRTGDNSPLHF. CDR3 sequence (DNA): TGTGCCAGCAGCCGGACAGGGGACAATTCACCCCTCCATTTT.

CDR3 protein: CASSYTLQGGSYEQYF. The CDR3 nucleotides are TGTGCCAGCAGTTACACCCTGCAGGGGGGCTCCTACGAGCAGTACTTC. The chain joins TRBV6-5 to TRBJ2-7, with D perhaps TRBD1 (7 bases). From germline, CDR1 is MNHEY and CDR2 SVGAGI. Trimming removed 2 bases at V and 0 bases at J, with 14 bases between. The CDR3 has 16 residues.